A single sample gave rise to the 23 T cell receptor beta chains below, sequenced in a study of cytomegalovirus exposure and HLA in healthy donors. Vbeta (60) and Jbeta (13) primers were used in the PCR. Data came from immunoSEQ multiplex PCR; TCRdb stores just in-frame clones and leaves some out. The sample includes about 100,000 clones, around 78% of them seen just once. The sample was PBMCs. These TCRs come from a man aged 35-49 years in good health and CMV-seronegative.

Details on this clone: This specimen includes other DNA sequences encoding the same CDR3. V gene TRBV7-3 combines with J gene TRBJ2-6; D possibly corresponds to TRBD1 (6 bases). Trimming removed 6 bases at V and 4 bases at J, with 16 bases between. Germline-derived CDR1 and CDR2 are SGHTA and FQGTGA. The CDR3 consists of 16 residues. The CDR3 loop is CASSFRGGSGANVLTF. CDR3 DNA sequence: TGTGCCAGCAGTTTCCGAGGGGGATCCGGGGCCAACGTCCTGACTTTC.

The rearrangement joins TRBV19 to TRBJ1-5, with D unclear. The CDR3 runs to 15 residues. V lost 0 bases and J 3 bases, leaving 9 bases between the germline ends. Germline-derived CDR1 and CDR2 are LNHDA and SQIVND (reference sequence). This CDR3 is CASSIDVQYNQPQHF. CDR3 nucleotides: TGTGCCAGTAGTATAGATGTACAGTACAATCAGCCCCAGCATTTT.

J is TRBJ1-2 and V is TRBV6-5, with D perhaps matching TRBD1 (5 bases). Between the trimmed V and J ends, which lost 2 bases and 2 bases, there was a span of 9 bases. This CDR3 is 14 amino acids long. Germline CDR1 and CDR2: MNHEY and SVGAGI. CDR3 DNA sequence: TGTGCCAGCAGTTACATTCAGGGAAACTATGGCTACACCTTC. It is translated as CASSYIQGNYGYTF.

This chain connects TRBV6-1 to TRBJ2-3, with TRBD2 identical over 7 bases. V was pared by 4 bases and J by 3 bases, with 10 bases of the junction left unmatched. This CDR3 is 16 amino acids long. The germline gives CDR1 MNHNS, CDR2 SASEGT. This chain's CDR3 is CASSGFHWGGTDTQYF. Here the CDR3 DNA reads TGTGCCAGCAGTGGTTTTCATTGGGGGGGGACAGATACGCAGTATTTT.

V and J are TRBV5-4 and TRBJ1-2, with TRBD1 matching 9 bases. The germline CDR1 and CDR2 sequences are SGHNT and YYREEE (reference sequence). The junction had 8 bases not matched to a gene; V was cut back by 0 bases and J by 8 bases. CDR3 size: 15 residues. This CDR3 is CASSLVLGTGYGYTF. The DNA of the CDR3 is TGTGCCAGCAGCTTGGTCCTCGGGACAGGGTACGGCTACACCTTC.

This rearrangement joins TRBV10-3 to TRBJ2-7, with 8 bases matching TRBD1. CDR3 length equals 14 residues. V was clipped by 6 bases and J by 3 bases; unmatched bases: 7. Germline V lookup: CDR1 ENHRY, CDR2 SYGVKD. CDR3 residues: CAIRRLGQGYEQYF. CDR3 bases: TGTGCCATCAGGCGACTCGGACAGGGCTACGAGCAGTACTTC.

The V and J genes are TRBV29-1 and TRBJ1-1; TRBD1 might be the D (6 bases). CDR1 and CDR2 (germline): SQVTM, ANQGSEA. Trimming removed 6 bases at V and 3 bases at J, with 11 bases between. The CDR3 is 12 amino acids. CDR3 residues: CSVSQGYTEAFF. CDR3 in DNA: TGCAGCGTGAGTCAGGGGTACACTGAAGCTTTCTTT.

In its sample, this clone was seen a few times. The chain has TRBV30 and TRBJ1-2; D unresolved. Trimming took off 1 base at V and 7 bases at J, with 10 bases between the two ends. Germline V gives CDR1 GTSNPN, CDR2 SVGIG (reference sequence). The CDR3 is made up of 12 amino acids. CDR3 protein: CAWSERAAGYTF. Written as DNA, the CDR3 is TGTGCCTGGAGTGAGAGGGCAGCTGGCTACACCTTC.

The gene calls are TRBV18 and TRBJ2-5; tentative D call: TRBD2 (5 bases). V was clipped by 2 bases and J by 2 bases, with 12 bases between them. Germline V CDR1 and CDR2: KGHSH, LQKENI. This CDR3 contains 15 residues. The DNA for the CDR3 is TGTGCCAGCTCACCAAGGGAGACTCTACAAGAGACCCAGTACTTC. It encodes CASSPRETLQETQYF.

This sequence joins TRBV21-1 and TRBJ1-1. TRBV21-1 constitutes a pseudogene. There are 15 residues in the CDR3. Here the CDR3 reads CASLGNPAVNTEAFF. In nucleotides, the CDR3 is TGTGCCAGCCTCGGGAATCCGGCAGTGAACACTGAAGCTTTCTTT.

CDR3 nucleotide sequence: TGTGCCAGCAGCGTAGCTCCCAGGGGCCCCGGGGACGAGCAGTACTTC. This encodes CASSVAPRGPGDEQYF. The gene calls are TRBV9 and TRBJ2-7, with TRBD1 as a possible D gene (6 bases). The V gene's germline CDR1 is SGDLS and CDR2 YYNGEE. The CDR3 consists of 16 residues. V was clipped by 0 bases and J by 5 bases, with 18 bases between them.

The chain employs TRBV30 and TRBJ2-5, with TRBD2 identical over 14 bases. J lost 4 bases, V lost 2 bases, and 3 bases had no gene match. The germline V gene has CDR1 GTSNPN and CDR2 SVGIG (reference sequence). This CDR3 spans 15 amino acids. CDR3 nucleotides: TGTGCCTGGAGTCGGACTAGCGGGGGGATAGAGACCCAGTACTTC. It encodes CAWSRTSGGIETQYF.

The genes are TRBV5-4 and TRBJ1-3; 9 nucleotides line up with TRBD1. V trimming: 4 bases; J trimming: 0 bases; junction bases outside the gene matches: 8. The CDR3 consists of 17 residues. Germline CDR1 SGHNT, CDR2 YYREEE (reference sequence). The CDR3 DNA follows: TGTGCCAGCAGCCCCGGACAGGGGAAACTCTCTGGAAACACCATATATTTT. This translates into CASSPGQGKLSGNTIYF.

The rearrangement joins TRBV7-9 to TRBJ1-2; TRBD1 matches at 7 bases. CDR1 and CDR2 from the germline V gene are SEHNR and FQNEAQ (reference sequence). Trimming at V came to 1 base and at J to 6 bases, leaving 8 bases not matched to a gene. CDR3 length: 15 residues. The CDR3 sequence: CASSLEAGGIHGYTF. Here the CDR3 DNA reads TGTGCCAGCAGCTTAGAGGCAGGGGGAATCCATGGCTACACCTTC.

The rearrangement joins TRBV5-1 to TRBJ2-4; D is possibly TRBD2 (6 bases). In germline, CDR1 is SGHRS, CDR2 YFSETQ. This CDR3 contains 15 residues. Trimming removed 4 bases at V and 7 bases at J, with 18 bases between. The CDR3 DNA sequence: TGCGCCAGCAGCACCGGGTTGGCCCGGGGGAACATTCAGTACTTC. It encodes CASSTGLARGNIQYF. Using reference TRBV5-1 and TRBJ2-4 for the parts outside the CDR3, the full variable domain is KAGVTQTPRYLIKTRGQQVTLSCSPISGHRSVSWYQQTPGQGLQFLFEYFSETQRNKGNFPGRFSGRQFSNSRSEMNVSTLELGDSALYLCASSTGLARGNIQYFGAGTRLSVL.

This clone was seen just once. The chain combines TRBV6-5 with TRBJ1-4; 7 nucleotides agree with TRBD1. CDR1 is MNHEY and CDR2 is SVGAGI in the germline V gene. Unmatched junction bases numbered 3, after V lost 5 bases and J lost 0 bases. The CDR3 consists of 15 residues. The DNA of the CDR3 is TGTGCCAGCAGTCGGACAGGCGCAACTAATGAAAAACTGTTTTTT. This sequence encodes CASSRTGATNEKLFF.

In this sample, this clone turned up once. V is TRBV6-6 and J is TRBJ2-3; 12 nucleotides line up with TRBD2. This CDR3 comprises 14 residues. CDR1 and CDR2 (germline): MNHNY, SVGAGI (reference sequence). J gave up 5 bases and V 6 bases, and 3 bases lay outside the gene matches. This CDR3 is CASRKTSGGDTQYF. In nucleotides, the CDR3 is TGTGCCAGCAGAAAGACTAGCGGGGGAGATACGCAGTATTTT.

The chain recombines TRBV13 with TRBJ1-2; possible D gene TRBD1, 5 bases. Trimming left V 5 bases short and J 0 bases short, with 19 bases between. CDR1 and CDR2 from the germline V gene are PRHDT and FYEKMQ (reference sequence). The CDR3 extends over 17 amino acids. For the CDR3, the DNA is TGTGCCAGCAGCCCGCTAGGGGTCGGGGGTTCTAACTATGGCTACACCTTC. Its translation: CASSPLGVGGSNYGYTF.

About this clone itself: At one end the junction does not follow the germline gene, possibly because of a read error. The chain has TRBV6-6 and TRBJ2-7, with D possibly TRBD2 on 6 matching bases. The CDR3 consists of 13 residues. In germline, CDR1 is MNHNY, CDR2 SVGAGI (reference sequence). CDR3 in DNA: TGTGCCAGCAGTTGGGACTCAGCCTACGAGCAGCACTTC. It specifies CASSWDSAYEQHF.

The DNA for the CDR3 is TGTGCCAGCAGATCGTCTGGGGCAAATTCACCCCTCCACTTT. Residues: CASRSSGANSPLHF. The chain employs TRBV6-5 and TRBJ1-6, with D possibly being TRBD1 (5 bases). CDR3 size: 14 residues. V gave up 6 bases and J gave up 7 bases, with 13 bases separating them. In germline, CDR1 is MNHEY, CDR2 SVGAGI.

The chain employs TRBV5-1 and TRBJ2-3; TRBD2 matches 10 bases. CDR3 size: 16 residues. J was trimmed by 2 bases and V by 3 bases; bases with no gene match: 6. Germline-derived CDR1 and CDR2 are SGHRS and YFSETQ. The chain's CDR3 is CASSSIAGGITDTQYF. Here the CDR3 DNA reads TGCGCCAGCAGCTCTATAGCGGGGGGTATCACAGATACGCAGTATTTT. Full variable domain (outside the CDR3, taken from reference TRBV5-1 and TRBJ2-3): KAGVTQTPRYLIKTRGQQVTLSCSPISGHRSVSWYQQTPGQGLQFLFEYFSETQRNKGNFPGRFSGRQFSNSRSEMNVSTLELGDSALYLCASSSIAGGITDTQYFGPGTRLTVL.

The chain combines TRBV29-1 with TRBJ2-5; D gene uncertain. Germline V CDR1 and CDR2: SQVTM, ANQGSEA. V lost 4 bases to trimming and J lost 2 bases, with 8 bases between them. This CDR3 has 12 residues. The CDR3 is CSVGDLQETQYF. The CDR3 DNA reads TGCAGCGTTGGAGACCTACAAGAGACCCAGTACTTC.

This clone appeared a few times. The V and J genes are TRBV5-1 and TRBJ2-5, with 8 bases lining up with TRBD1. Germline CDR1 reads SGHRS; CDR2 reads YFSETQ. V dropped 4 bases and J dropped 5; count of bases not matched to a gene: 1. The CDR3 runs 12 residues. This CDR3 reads CASSGQGETQYF. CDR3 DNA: TGCGCCAGCAGCGGACAGGGCGAGACCCAGTACTTC.